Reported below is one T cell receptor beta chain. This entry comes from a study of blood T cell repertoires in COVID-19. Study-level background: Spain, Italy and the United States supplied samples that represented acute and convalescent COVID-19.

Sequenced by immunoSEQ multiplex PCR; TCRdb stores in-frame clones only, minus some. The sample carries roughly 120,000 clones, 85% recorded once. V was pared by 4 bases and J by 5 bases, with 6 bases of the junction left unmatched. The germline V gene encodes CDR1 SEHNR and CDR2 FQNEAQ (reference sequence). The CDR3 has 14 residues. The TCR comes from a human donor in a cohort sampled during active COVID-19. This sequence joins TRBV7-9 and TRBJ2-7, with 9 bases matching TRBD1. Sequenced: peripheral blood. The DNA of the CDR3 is TGTGCCAGCAGCTCTACAGGGGGCAGGAACGAGCAGTACTTC. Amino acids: CASSSTGGRNEQYF.